The 18 T cell receptor beta chains below all came from one sample that was sequenced in a study of naive and memory T cell subsets. An equimolar mix of two oligonucleotides served as the beta constant-region primer for TRBC1 and TRBC2. Nested alpha and beta constant-region primers with the SP2 primer drove four PCR rounds on ligated cDNA. TCRdb re-called the UMI-ligation and nested PCR reads with MiXCR, one entry per CDR3 protein. The table has about 120,000 distinct CDR3 sequences, 35% to 40% seen once; the top ten hold more than 0.8%. Sequenced material: central memory CD4+ T cells from blood. The receptors here all came from a human donor in good health.

This clonotype was counted a single time. The V gene is TRBV2, the J gene TRBJ1-5, with D possibly being TRBD1 (6 bases). V was trimmed by 2 bases and J by 2 bases, leaving 7 bases between them. The CDR3 is 14 residues long. The germline gives CDR1 SNHLY, CDR2 FYNNEI. CDR3 nucleotides: TGTGCCAGCAGTGAAAACAGGGGCAATCAGCCCCAGCATTTT. Amino acids: CASSENRGNQPQHF.

This clonotype was picked up many times. J is TRBJ2-1 and V is TRBV5-4; D gene ambiguous. The ends were cut back, 6 bases at V and 1 base at J, with 11 bases in the middle. The CDR3 is 14 amino acids. Germline V gene lookup returns CDR1 SGHNT and CDR2 YYREEE (reference sequence). The CDR3, as DNA: TGTGCCAGCAACGGTGGCGGTTCCTACAATGAGCAGTTCTTC. Amino acid sequence: CASNGGGSYNEQFF. Full variable domain (missing parts from reference TRBV5-4 and TRBJ2-1): ETGVTQSPTHLIKTRGQQVTLRCSSQSGHNTVSWYQQALGQGPQFIFQYYREEENGRGNFPPRFSGLQFPNYSSELNVNALELDDSALYLCASNGGGSYNEQFFGPGTRLTVL.

The genes are TRBV28 and TRBJ1-1; 8 nucleotides line up with TRBD1. Per germline, CDR1 MDHEN and CDR2 SYDVKM. Germline trimming cut 4 bases from V and 1 base from J; bases unmatched to any gene: 8. The CDR3 has 16 amino acids. The CDR3: CASSSPSQGANTEAFF. In nucleotides, the CDR3 is TGTGCCAGCAGTTCCCCCTCCCAGGGGGCGAACACTGAAGCTTTCTTT.

V and J are TRBV28 and TRBJ1-2, with no clear D. V was trimmed by 3 bases and J by 4 bases, leaving 9 bases between them. Germline V gene lookup returns CDR1 MDHEN and CDR2 SYDVKM. The CDR3 totals 13 residues. The CDR3 here is CASSFGPFYGYTF. The CDR3 DNA follows: TGTGCCAGCAGTTTCGGGCCCTTCTATGGCTACACCTTC.

CDR3 bases: TGTGCCAGCAGCTCCTCCCGACTAGCGGGAGGGGGTGAGACCCAGTACTTC. Translated, it gives CASSSSRLAGGGETQYF. The chain uses TRBV5-4 and TRBJ2-5; 14 bases are a match to TRBD2. V trimming: 3 bases; J trimming: 5 bases; junction bases outside the gene matches: 9. Germline values: CDR1 SGHNT, CDR2 YYREEE (reference sequence). The CDR3 length is 17 residues.

For the CDR3, the DNA is TGTGCCAGCAGTTACCAGGGAGGACAGGGGATCTCTGGGGCCAACGTCCTGACTTTC. It encodes CASSYQGGQGISGANVLTF. V is TRBV6-2 or TRBV6-3 and J is TRBJ2-6; 9 bases map to TRBD1. The CDR3 consists of 19 residues. After removal of 2 bases from V and 0 bases from J, the junction contained 8 bases not matched to a gene. Germline V gene sequence: CDR1 MNHEY, CDR2 SVGEGT.

Written as DNA, the CDR3 is TGTGCCAGCACAAGCTTCCTGGGCAGCTCCTACGAGCAGTACTTC. This translates into CASTSFLGSSYEQYF. The genes are TRBV7-9 and TRBJ2-7; the D is unclear. Germline V gene sequence: CDR1 SEHNR, CDR2 FQNEAQ (reference sequence). Trimming removed 7 bases from V and 0 bases from J, with 16 bases in between. CDR3 size: 15 residues.

The CDR3 loop reads CAGGIPPQHF. CDR3 in DNA: TGTGCCGGGGGGATTCCACCCCAGCATTTT. This chain uses TRBV28 with TRBJ1-5; possibly TRBD1 for D (5 bases). Trimming removed 11 bases from V and 10 bases from J, with 12 bases in between. CDR1 is MDHEN, CDR2 SYDVKM, per germline. The CDR3 sequence is 10 residues long.

The chain is built from TRBV28 and TRBJ2-7; perhaps TRBD1 as D (6 bases). The germline CDR1 and CDR2 sequences are MDHEN and SYDVKM. Trimming pared 7 bases from V and 1 base from J, leaving 11 bases between. The length of the CDR3 is 13 residues. The CDR3 sequence is CASTTGFSYEQYF. CDR3 DNA sequence: TGTGCCAGCACGACAGGTTTTTCCTACGAGCAGTACTTC.

The J gene is TRBJ1-1, the V gene TRBV7-8; D ambiguous. Trimming left V 4 bases short and J 1 base short, with 13 bases between. Germline lookup yields CDR1 SGHVS and CDR2 FQNEAQ. CDR3 length: 15 amino acids. The CDR3: CASSSGGSGNTEAFF. CDR3 coding DNA: TGTGCCAGCAGCTCCGGAGGCAGTGGGAACACTGAAGCTTTCTTT.

This clonotype was detected a few times. This chain connects TRBV18 to TRBJ2-7; D not resolved. The CDR3 is made up of 17 amino acids. Germline CDR1 KGHSH, CDR2 LQKENI. V was clipped by 3 bases and J by 4 bases, with 22 bases between them. The CDR3 DNA sequence: TGTGCCAGCTCACCGCTTGACACCCTCGGGCTTGTGTACGAGCAGTACTTC. Translated, it gives CASSPLDTLGLVYEQYF.

This sequence joins TRBV3-1 and TRBJ2-5, with 7 nucleotides matching TRBD1. The CDR3 consists of 16 residues. Germline CDR1 and CDR2: LGHDT and YNNKEL (reference sequence). With V trimmed by 0 bases and J by 2 bases, 6 bases remained unmatched. CDR3 nucleotides: TGTGCCAGCAGCCAAGAACCGGGACAGCGACAAGAGACCCAGTACTTC. Amino acids: CASSQEPGQRQETQYF.

The rearrangement uses TRBV7-2 and TRBJ2-3; a weak D match, TRBD2 (6 bases). The CDR3 runs 12 residues. The germline V gene has CDR1 SGHTA and CDR2 FQGNSA. V lost 8 bases and J lost 4, with 10 bases in between. The CDR3 nucleotides read TGTGCCAGCGGCCGGGACTCAGATACGCAGTATTTT. Protein: CASGRDSDTQYF.

V usage is TRBV12-3 or TRBV12-4 and J usage is TRBJ2-1; 7 bases map to TRBD1. The CDR3 loop spans 14 amino acids. The V segment lost 7 bases and the J segment 2 bases; nucleotides outside the gene matches: 5. The CDR3, as DNA: TGTGCCAGCATTCCGGGACAGACCTACAATGAGCAGTTCTTC. It codes for CASIPGQTYNEQFF.

The chain recombines TRBV5-6 with TRBJ1-6; no clear D. This CDR3 comprises 12 residues. V lost 2 bases to trimming and J lost 9 bases, with 6 bases between them. CDR1 and CDR2 from the germline V gene are SGHDT and YYEEEE. The CDR3 DNA reads TGTGCCAGCAGCTTTGTAACTTCACCCCTCCACTTT. Translation: CASSFVTSPLHF.

The rearrangement joins TRBV29-1 to TRBJ2-1, with 9 bases that match TRBD1. The CDR3 covers 14 residues. Germline-derived CDR1 and CDR2 are SQVTM and ANQGSEA. V lost 6 bases to trimming and J lost 9 bases; unmatched junction nucleotides: 12. CDR3 sequence reads: CSVKTSGTGLEQFF. DNA for the CDR3: TGCAGCGTCAAAACGTCCGGGACAGGGCTTGAGCAGTTCTTC.

J is TRBJ2-5 and V is TRBV19; D call uncertain. V lost 1 base and J lost 4, with 10 bases in between. This CDR3 is built from 14 residues. Germline CDR1 LNHDA, CDR2 SQIVND (reference sequence). For the CDR3, the DNA is TGTGCCAGTAGTATAGTGAGTTCCGGAGAGACCCAGTACTTC. This gives the protein CASSIVSSGETQYF.

V and J are TRBV7-8 and TRBJ2-7; D is unclear. V was cut by 4 bases and J by 1 base, with 8 bases left in between. Germline lookup yields CDR1 SGHVS and CDR2 FQNEAQ. The CDR3 is made up of 13 amino acids. The CDR3 DNA sequence: TGTGCCAGCAGCTACTCTGCTTCCTACGAGCAGTACTTC. Protein product: CASSYSASYEQYF.